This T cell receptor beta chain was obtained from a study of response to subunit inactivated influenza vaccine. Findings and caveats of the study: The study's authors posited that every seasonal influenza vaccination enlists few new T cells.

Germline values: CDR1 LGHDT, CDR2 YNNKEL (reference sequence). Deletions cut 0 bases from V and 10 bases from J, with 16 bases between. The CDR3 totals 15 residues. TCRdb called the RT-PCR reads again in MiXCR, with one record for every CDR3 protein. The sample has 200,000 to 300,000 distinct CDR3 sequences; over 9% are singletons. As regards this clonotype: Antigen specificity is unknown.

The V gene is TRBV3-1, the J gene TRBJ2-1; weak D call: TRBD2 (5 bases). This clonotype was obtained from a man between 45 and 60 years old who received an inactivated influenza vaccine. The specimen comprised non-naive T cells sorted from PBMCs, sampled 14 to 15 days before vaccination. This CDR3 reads CASSQDHHIEREQFF. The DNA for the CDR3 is TGTGCCAGCAGCCAAGACCATCACATAGAGCGGGAGCAGTTCTTC.